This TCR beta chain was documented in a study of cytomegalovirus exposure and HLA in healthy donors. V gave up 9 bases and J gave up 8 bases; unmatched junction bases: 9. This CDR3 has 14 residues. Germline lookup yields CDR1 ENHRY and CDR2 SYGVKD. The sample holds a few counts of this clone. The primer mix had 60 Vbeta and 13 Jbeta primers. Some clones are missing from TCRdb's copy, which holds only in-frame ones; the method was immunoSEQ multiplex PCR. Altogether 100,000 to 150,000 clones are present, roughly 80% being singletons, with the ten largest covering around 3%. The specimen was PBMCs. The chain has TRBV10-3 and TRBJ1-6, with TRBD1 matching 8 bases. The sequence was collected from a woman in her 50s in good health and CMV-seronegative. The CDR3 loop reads CAIARAGGYSPLHF. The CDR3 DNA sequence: TGTGCCATTGCCAGGGCAGGGGGCTATTCACCCCTCCACTTT.